A selection of T cell receptor beta chains follows, all from one sample in a study of identical twins. TCRdb reprocessed the 5' RACE reads with MiXCR, giving one entry per CDR3 protein. The sample holds hundreds of thousands of distinct CDR3 sequences, 6.1% seen once. The sequencing input was naive T cells sorted from blood. Receptors originate from a man aged 18-30 years in good health. CDR3s include the opening cysteine and the closing phenylalanine or tryptophan. A D gene is named only where the DNA matches it firmly. Some rows mark clone size as missing; the rest say once, few, many or name a class of expanded clone.

D,J,size,V,DNA,CDR3
.,TRBJ2-7,many,TRBV12-3/TRBV12-4,TGTGCCAGCAGTTTGCCAGGTCAAGCGCTCTCCTACGAGCAGTACTTC,CASSLPGQALSYEQYF
.,TRBJ1-4,many,TRBV20-1,TGCAGTGCGCCCCCGGCCCCTAATGAAAAACTGTTTTTT,CSAPPAPNEKLFF
TRBD2,TRBJ2-1,many,TRBV29-1,TGCAGCGTTGAGGCCCGGGGGGGCAGAAATGAGCAGTTCTTC,CSVEARGGRNEQFF
.,TRBJ2-2,.,TRBV5-1,TGCGCCAGCAGCTTAAATCTCGTCTCCGGGGAGCTGTTTTTT,CASSLNLVSGELFF
.,TRBJ2-7,many,TRBV12-3/TRBV12-4,TGTGCCAGCAGTTCCCTTAGAGGGCCCGACTACGAGCAGTACTTC,CASSSLRGPDYEQYF
.,TRBJ2-2,few,TRBV7-9,TGTGCCAGCAGCGGAAGCCGGACGACCGGGGAGCTGTTTTTT,CASSGSRTTGELFF
TRBD2,TRBJ2-1,many,TRBV12-3/TRBV12-4,TGTGCCAGCAGCCCCACTAGCGGGAAGGATGAGCAGTTCTTC,CASSPTSGKDEQFF
.,TRBJ2-1,many,TRBV12-3/TRBV12-4,TGTGCCAGCAGTTTTAGTACCCATGAGCAGTTCTTC,CASSFSTHEQFF
.,TRBJ2-1,many,TRBV7-9,TGTGCCAGCAGCTCCCAGCCGGCGGGACTCCCTCCGAATGAGCAGTTCTTC,CASSSQPAGLPPNEQFF
.,TRBJ2-1,few,TRBV7-2,TGTGCCAGCAGCCTGCTGCGTAGTGAGCAGTTCTTC,CASSLLRSEQFF
.,TRBJ2-7,many,TRBV12-3/TRBV12-4,TGTGCCAGCGGACAAGTCTACGAGCAGTACTTC,CASGQVYEQYF